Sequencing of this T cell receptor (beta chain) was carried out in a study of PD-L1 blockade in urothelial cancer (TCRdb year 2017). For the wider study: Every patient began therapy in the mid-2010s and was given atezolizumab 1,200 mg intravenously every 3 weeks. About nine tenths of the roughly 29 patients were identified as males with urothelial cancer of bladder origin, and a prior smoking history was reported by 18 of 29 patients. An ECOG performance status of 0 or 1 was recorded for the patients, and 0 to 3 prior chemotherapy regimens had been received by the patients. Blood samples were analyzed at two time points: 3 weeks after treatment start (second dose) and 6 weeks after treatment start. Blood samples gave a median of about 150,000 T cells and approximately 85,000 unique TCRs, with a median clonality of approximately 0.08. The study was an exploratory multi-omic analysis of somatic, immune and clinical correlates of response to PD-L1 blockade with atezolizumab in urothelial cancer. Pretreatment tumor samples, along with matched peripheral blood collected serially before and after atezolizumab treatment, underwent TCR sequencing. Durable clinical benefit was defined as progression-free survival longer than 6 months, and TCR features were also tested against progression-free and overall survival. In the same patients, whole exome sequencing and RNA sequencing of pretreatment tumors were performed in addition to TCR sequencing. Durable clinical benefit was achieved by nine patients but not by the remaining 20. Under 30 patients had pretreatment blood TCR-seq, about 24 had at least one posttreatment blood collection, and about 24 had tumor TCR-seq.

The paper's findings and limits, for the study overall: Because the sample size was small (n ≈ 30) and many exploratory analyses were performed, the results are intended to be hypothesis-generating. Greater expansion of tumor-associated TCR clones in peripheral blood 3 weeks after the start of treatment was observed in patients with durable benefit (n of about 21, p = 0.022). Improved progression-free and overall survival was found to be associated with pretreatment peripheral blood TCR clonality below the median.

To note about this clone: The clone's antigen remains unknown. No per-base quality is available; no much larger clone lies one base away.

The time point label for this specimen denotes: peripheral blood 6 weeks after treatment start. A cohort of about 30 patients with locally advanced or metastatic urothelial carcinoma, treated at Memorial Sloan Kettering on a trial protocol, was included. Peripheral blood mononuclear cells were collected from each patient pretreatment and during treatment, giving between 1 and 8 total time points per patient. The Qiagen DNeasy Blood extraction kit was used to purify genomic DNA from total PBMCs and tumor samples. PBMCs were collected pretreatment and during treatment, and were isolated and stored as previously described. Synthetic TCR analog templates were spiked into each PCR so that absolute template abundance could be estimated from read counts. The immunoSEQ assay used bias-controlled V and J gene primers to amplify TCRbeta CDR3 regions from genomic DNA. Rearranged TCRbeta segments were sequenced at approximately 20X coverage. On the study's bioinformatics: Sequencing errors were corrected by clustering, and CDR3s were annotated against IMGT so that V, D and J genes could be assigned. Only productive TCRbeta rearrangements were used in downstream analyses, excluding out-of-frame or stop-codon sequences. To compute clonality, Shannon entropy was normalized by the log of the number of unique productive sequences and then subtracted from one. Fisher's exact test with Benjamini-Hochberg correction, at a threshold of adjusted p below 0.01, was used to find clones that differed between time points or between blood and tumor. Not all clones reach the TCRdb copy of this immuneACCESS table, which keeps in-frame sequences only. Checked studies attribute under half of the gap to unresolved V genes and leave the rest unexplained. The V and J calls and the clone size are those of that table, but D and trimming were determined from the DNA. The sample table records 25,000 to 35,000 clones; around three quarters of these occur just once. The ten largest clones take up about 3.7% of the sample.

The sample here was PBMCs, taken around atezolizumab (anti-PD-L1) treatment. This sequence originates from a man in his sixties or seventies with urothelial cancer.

The bases read TGTGCCAGCAGGGTGGGACTAGCGAGAGGGATGACCAAAAACATTCAGTACTTC. It translates as CASRVGLARGMTKNIQYF. Recombination joined TRBV2 with TRBJ2-4; 10 central nucleotides agree with TRBD2. Sequences SNHLY (CDR1) and FYNNEI (CDR2) are obtained from the germline V gene. The CDR3, from cysteine to phenylalanine, totals 18 residues. Only the CDR3 region is kept as DNA, spanning 54 bases read in frame from base 1. Here V drops 6 bases and J drops 2 bases, and the junction holds 13 bases not matched to any gene. The CDR3 plus the reference TRBV2 and TRBJ2-4 genes for the other parts give the full variable domain: EPEVTQTPSHQVTQMGQEVILRCVPISNHLYFYWYRQILGQKVEFLVSFYNNEISEKSEIFDDQFSVERPDGSNFTLKIRSTKLEDSAMYFCASRVGLARGMTKNIQYFGAGTRLSVL.